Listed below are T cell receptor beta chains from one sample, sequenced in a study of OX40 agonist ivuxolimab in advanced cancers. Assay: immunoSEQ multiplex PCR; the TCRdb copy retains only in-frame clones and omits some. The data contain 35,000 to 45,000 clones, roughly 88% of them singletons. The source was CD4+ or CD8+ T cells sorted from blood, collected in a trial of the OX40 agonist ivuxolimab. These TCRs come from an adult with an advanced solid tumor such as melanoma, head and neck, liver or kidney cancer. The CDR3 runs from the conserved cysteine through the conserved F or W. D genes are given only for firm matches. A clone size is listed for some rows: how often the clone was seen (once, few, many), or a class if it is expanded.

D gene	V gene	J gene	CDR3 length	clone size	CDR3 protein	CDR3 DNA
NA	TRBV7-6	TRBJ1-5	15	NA	CASSMGPNPNQPQHF	TGTGCCAGCAGCATGGGACCCAACCCTAATCAGCCCCAGCATTTT
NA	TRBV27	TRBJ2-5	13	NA	CASSWGVQETQYF	TGTGCCAGCAGTTGGGGGGTACAAGAGACCCAGTACTTC
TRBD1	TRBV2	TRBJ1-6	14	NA	CATSPGQGGSPLHF	TGTGCCACCTCACCGGGACAGGGTGGTTCACCCCTCCACTTT
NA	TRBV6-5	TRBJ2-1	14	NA	CASSPRSGYNEQFF	TGTGCCAGCAGTCCACGCTCAGGCTACAATGAGCAGTTCTTC
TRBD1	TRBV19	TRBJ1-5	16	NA	CASSSLTGPPYQPQHF	TGTGCCAGTAGTTCACTGACAGGGCCCCCTTATCAGCCCCAGCATTTT
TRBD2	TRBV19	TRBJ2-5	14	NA	CASTGTSGGETQYF	TGTGCCAGTACCGGGACTAGCGGCGGAGAGACCCAGTACTTC
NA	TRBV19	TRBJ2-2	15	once	CASSIDGWGTGELFF	TGTGCCAGTAGTATAGATGGATGGGGCACCGGGGAGCTGTTTTTT
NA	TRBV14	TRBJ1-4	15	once	CASSPHRATNEKLFF	TGTGCCAGCAGCCCCCACAGGGCAACTAATGAAAAACTGTTTTTT
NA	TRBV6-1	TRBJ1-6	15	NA	CASSETTGANSPLHF	TGTGCCAGCAGCGAGACGACAGGAGCCAATTCACCCCTCCACTTT
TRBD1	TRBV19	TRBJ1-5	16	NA	CASKEGAKFSQQPQHF	TGTGCCAGTAAGGAGGGGGCGAAGTTTTCTCAACAGCCCCAGCATTTT
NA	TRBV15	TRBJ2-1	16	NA	CATSRDGSPMGNEQFF	TGTGCCACCAGCAGAGACGGCTCCCCCATGGGCAATGAGCAGTTCTTC
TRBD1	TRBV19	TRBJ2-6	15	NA	CASSTQGSGANVLTF	TGTGCCAGTAGTACACAGGGGTCTGGGGCCAACGTCCTGACTTTC
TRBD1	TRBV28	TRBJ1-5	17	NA	CASSLVVWGQGNQPQHF	TGTGCCAGCAGTTTAGTTGTCTGGGGACAGGGCAATCAGCCCCAGCATTTT
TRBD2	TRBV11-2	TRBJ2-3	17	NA	CASSSPERGAIRDTQYF	TGTGCCAGCAGCTCCCCTGAGCGGGGGGCAATTCGAGATACGCAGTATTTT
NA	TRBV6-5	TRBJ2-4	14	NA	CASSPLLAKNIQYF	TGTGCCAGCAGCCCTCTACTAGCCAAAAACATTCAGTACTTC
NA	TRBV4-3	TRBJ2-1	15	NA	CASSQGSGSYNEQFF	TGCGCCAGCAGCCAGGGCTCCGGTTCCTACAATGAGCAGTTCTTC
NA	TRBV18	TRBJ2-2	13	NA	CASSPPGAGELFF	TGTGCCAGCTCACCCCCCGGAGCCGGGGAGCTGTTTTTT
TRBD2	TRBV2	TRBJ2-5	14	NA	CASTFSGGQETQYF	TGTGCCAGCACTTTTAGCGGGGGGCAAGAGACCCAGTACTTC
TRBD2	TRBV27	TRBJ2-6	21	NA	CASSLISETGGPFSGANVLTF	TGTGCCAGCAGTTTAATAAGTGAGACGGGGGGGCCGTTCTCTGGGGCCAACGTCCTGACTTTC
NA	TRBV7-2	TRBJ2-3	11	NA	CASSFPDTQYF	TGTGCCAGCAGCTTTCCAGATACGCAGTATTTT
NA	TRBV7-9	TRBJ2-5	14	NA	CASSNRVSQETQYF	TGTGCCAGCAGCAATAGGGTGTCCCAAGAGACCCAGTACTTC
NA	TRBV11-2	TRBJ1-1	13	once	CASSFNKVFEAFF	TGTGCCAGCAGCTTCAACAAGGTGTTTGAAGCTTTCTTT
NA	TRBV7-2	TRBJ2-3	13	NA	CASSSLYTDTQYF	TGTGCCAGCAGCTCCCTCTATACAGATACGCAGTATTTT
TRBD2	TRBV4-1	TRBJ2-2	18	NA	CASSQDPTSGGNTGELFF	TGCGCCAGCAGCCAAGATCCAACAAGCGGGGGGAACACCGGGGAGCTGTTTTTT
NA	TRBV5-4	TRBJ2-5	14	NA	CASSLRQTQETQYF	TGTGCCAGCAGCTTGCGACAGACCCAAGAGACCCAGTACTTC
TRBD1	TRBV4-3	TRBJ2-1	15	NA	CASSQAIDRGNEQFF	TGCGCCAGCAGCCAAGCGATAGACAGGGGGAATGAGCAGTTCTTC
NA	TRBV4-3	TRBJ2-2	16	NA	CASSQDYGGVTGELFF	TGCGCCAGCAGCCAAGATTATGGGGGCGTCACCGGGGAGCTGTTTTTT
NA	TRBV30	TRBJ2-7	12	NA	CAWRGGQDEQYF	TGTGCCTGGAGGGGGGGGCAGGACGAGCAGTACTTC
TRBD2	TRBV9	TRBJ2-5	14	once	CASSLSGGPKTQYF	TGTGCCAGCAGCCTAAGCGGGGGGCCGAAGACCCAGTACTTC
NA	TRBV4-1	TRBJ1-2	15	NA	CASSLYQDSLDGYTF	TGCGCCAGCAGCTTATATCAGGATTCCCTCGATGGCTACACCTTC
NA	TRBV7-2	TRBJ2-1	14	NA	CASSSDYNYNEQFF	TGTGCCAGCAGCTCGGACTACAATTACAATGAGCAGTTCTTC
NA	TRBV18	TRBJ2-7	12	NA	CASSRPGDEQYF	TGTGCCAGCTCACGTCCAGGGGACGAGCAGTACTTC
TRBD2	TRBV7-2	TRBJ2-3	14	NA	CASTLAGATDTQYF	TGTGCCAGCACACTAGCGGGGGCCACAGATACGCAGTATTTT
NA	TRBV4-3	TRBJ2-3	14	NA	CASSQKQGSDTQYF	TGCGCCAGCAGCCAAAAACAGGGTTCCGATACGCAGTATTTT
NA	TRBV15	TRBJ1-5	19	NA	CATSRVSLDLRASNQPQHF	TGTGCCACCAGCAGAGTCTCCCTTGACCTAAGAGCCAGCAATCAGCCCCAGCATTTT
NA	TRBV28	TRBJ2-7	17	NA	CASSPLATVINSYEQYF	TGTGCCAGCAGTCCCCTAGCGACAGTTATCAACTCCTACGAGCAGTACTTC
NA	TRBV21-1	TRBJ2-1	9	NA	CASLRSGFF	TGTGCCAGCCTCCGGTCAGGGTTCTTC
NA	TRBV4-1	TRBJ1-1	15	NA	CASSQWTILNTEAFF	TGCGCCAGCAGCCAATGGACAATCTTGAACACTGAAGCTTTCTTT
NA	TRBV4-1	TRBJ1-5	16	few	CASSQKHSRDYQPQHF	TGCGCCAGCAGCCAGAAACACAGCCGGGACTATCAGCCCCAGCATTTT
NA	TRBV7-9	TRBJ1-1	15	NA	CASSLAQGRNTEAFF	TGTGCCAGCAGCTTAGCGCAGGGGAGGAACACTGAAGCTTTCTTT
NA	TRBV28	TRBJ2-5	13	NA	CASRTETQETQYF	TGTGCCAGCCGGACAGAGACCCAAGAGACCCAGTACTTC
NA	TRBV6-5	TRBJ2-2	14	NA	CASSPLQSTGELFF	TGTGCCAGCAGTCCTTTACAGTCCACCGGGGAGCTGTTTTTT
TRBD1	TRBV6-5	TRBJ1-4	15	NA	CASSFRTGVGEKLFF	TGTGCCAGCAGTTTTCGGACAGGGGTGGGTGAAAAACTGTTTTTT
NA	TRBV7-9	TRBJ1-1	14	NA	CASSWGQNIPEAFF	TGTGCCAGCAGCTGGGGACAAAACATACCTGAAGCTTTCTTT
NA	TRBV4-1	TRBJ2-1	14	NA	CASSRVGDYNEQFF	TGCGCCAGCAGCCGAGTCGGGGACTACAATGAGCAGTTCTTC
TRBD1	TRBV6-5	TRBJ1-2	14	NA	CASSYSPGGHGYTF	TGTGCCAGCAGTTACTCGCCAGGGGGTCATGGCTACACCTTC
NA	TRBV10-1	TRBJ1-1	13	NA	CASSRDRYAEAFF	TGCGCCAGCAGTCGAGACAGGTACGCTGAAGCTTTCTTT
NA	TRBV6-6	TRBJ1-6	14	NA	CASSRGQDNSPLHF	TGTGCCAGCAGTAGGGGACAAGATAATTCACCCCTCCACTTT
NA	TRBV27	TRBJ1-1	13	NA	CASSWRENTEAFF	TGTGCCAGCAGTTGGCGGGAGAACACTGAAGCTTTCTTT
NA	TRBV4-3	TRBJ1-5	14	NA	CASSQAPINQPQHF	TGCGCCAGCAGCCAAGCTCCGATCAATCAGCCCCAGCATTTT
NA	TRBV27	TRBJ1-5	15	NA	CASSLLGGSNQPQHF	TGTGCCAGCAGCCTCTTAGGGGGAAGCAATCAGCCCCAGCATTTT
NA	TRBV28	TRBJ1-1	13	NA	CASSLVPDTEAFF	TGTGCCAGCAGTTTAGTTCCCGACACTGAAGCTTTCTTT